This entry lists 24 T cell receptor beta chains sequenced from one sample in a study of sequential checkpoint blockade in melanoma. Produced via immunoSEQ multiplex PCR; TCRdb's table is partial and in-frame only. The repertoire holds 13,000 or so clones, approximately 78% seen once, with 25% to 35% in the top ten. Treatment defined: randomized to nivolumab then ipilimumab (arm A) or the reverse (arm B). The sample consisted of CD8+ T cells sorted from blood (inferred from file names), taken from a patient given nivolumab and ipilimumab in sequence. The receptor source for this set is a human donor with melanoma.

The V call is TRBV7-9, the J call TRBJ2-1; perhaps TRBD2 as D (5 bases). Germline CDR1 SEHNR, CDR2 FQNEAQ (reference sequence). With 5 bases removed from V and 5 bases from J, the gap between germline ends came to 19 bases. The CDR3 loop spans 16 amino acids. CDR3 amino acids: CASSRFSSAPNNEQFF. The CDR3 DNA is TGTGCCAGCAGCCGCTTTAGTAGCGCGCCCAACAATGAGCAGTTCTTC.

The chain links TRBV11-2 to TRBJ2-1; TRBD2 matches at 12 bases. Looked up from germline, CDR1 is SGHAT and CDR2 is FQNNGV. Trimming at V came to 4 bases and at J to 5 bases, leaving 9 bases not matched to a gene. The CDR3 runs to 17 residues. The CDR3 is CASSYGLAGRANNEQFF. In nucleotides, the CDR3 is TGTGCCAGCAGCTACGGACTAGCGGGGCGGGCAAACAATGAGCAGTTCTTC.

Sample share makes this clone medium-sized. The rearrangement uses TRBV19 and TRBJ2-7; D may be TRBD1 (6 bases). CDR1 LNHDA and CDR2 SQIVND come from the germline V gene (reference sequence). Trimming cost V 9 bases and J 5 bases, with 14 bases left between them. The CDR3 spans 12 residues. CDR3 region: CASATGLDEQYF. The CDR3 nucleotides read TGTGCCAGCGCAACAGGGCTGGACGAGCAGTACTTC.

This chain connects TRBV5-1 to TRBJ2-2, with TRBD2 identical over 8 bases. The ends lost 1 base at V and 6 bases at J; junction bases unmatched: 8. Germline CDR1 SGHRS, CDR2 YFSETQ. This CDR3 region has 16 residues. CDR3 amino acids: CASSLRRTSMSGELFF. The CDR3 DNA follows: TGCGCCAGCAGCTTGAGGAGGACTAGCATGTCCGGGGAGCTGTTTTTT. Using reference TRBV5-1 and TRBJ2-2 for the parts outside the CDR3, the full variable domain is KAGVTQTPRYLIKTRGQQVTLSCSPISGHRSVSWYQQTPGQGLQFLFEYFSETQRNKGNFPGRFSGRQFSNSRSEMNVSTLELGDSALYLCASSLRRTSMSGELFFGEGSRLTVL.

The chain couples TRBV29-1 to TRBJ2-1, with 7 bases that match TRBD1. The CDR3 sequence is 14 residues long. CDR1 SQVTM and CDR2 ANQGSEA come from the germline V gene. The ends lost 5 bases at V and 2 bases at J; junction bases unmatched: 6. The DNA of the CDR3 is TGCAGCGTTTCCGGGACAGAGACCTACAATGAGCAGTTCTTC. Translated: CSVSGTETYNEQFF.

The rearrangement uses TRBV9 and TRBJ2-3; 9 positions agree with TRBD1. Trimming cost V 3 bases and J 1 base; bases outside gene matches: 3. The CDR3 length is 15 residues. CDR1 and CDR2 (germline): SGDLS, YYNGEE. CDR3 in amino acids: CASSARTGGTDTQYF. The CDR3 coding sequence is TGTGCCAGCAGCGCGAGGACAGGGGGCACAGATACGCAGTATTTT. The full variable domain, its missing parts supplied by reference TRBV9 and TRBJ2-3, is DSGVTQTPKHLITATGQRVTLRCSPRSGDLSVYWYQQSLDQGLQFLIQYYNGEERAKGNILERFSAQQFPDLHSELNLSSLELGDSALYFCASSARTGGTDTQYFGPGTRLTVL.

Only a few counts were recorded for this clone. This chain links TRBV7-2 with TRBJ2-7; D perhaps matches TRBD1 (6 bases). V was cut by 5 bases and J by 2 bases, with 19 bases left in between. CDR1 is SGHTA and CDR2 is FQGNSA in the germline V gene. The CDR3 length is 16 residues. This CDR3 is CASSRRGRGPTYEQYF. For the CDR3, the DNA is TGTGCCAGCAGCCGTCGTGGCAGGGGACCCACCTACGAGCAGTACTTC.

This sequence joins TRBV29-1 and TRBJ2-1; D may be TRBD2 (5 bases). CDR3 length: 14 amino acids. V was cut by 0 bases and J by 6 bases, with 12 bases left in between. Germline V lookup: CDR1 SQVTM, CDR2 ANQGSEA. The DNA of the CDR3 is TGCAGCGTTGAAGATCAATCGGGGTTCAATGAGCAGTTCTTC. It yields the protein CSVEDQSGFNEQFF.

In the case of this clone: Mismatch with germline at one junction end may stem from a read error. The chain couples TRBV7-3 to TRBJ2-1, with a tentative D call TRBD2 (7 bases). The germline V gene encodes CDR1 SGHTA and CDR2 FQGTGA. The CDR3 contains 15 residues. CDR3 in amino acids: CASSLKGGGYDEQFF. The DNA for the CDR3 is TGTGCCAGCAGCTTAAAAGGGGGGGGCTACGATGAGCAGTTCTTC.

The chain couples TRBV9 to TRBJ2-5, with TRBD2 identical over 14 bases. This CDR3 contains 15 residues. V was pared by 3 bases and J by 7 bases, with 5 bases of the junction left unmatched. Germline V gene lookup returns CDR1 SGDLS and CDR2 YYNGEE. The CDR3 here is CASSGTSGGQGTQYF. CDR3 sequence (DNA): TGTGCCAGCAGCGGGACTAGCGGGGGGCAGGGGACCCAGTACTTC.

DNA for the CDR3: TGTGCCATCAGTGAGGGCGGGGGGGCTAATGAGCAGTTCTTC. Its translation is CAISEGGGANEQFF. The J gene is TRBJ2-1, the V gene TRBV10-3; the match to TRBD2 covers 9 bases. The CDR3 loop spans 14 amino acids. The germline gives CDR1 ENHRY, CDR2 SYGVKD. V trimming: 2 bases; J trimming: 7 bases; junction bases outside the gene matches: 3.

This sequence joins TRBV5-6 and TRBJ1-1; D call uncertain. Germline V gene sequence: CDR1 SGHDT, CDR2 YYEEEE. Trimming cost V 3 bases and J 4 bases, with 4 bases left between them. The CDR3 loop spans 11 amino acids. CDR3 coding DNA: TGTGCCAGCAGCTCCTCCACTGAAGCTTTCTTT. Its protein is CASSSSTEAFF. Based on the CDR3 plus reference TRBV5-6 and TRBJ1-1, the full variable domain is DAGVTQSPTHLIKTRGQQVTLRCSPKSGHDTVSWYQQALGQGPQFIFQYYEEEERQRGNFPDRFSGHQFPNYSSELNVNALLLGDSALYLCASSSSTEAFFGQGTRLTVV.

The chain links TRBV10-2 to TRBJ1-2, with TRBD1 as a possible D gene (6 bases). Germline lookup yields CDR1 WSHSY and CDR2 SAAADI. The CDR3 sequence is 14 residues long. The V gene lost 3 bases and the J gene lost 4 bases, with 12 bases spanning the gap. CDR3 nucleotide sequence: TGCGCCAGCAGTGAATACACAGGGACCTATGGCTACACCTTC. Translating it yields CASSEYTGTYGYTF.

This chain uses TRBV9 with TRBJ2-2; D is undetermined. Germline CDR1 and CDR2: SGDLS and YYNGEE. The germline V and J ends were trimmed by 3 bases and 4 bases, with 4 bases remaining between them. This CDR3 contains 12 residues. The CDR3 sequence: CASSAGTGELFF. The CDR3 DNA reads as TGTGCCAGCAGCGCGGGCACCGGGGAGCTGTTTTTT.

The chain links TRBV27 to TRBJ1-2, with 8 nucleotides matching TRBD1. In germline, CDR1 is MNHEY, CDR2 SMNVEV (reference sequence). The CDR3 length is 15 residues. V shed 0 bases, J shed 5 bases, and the junction held 5 bases outside the gene matches. The CDR3 loop reads CASSLSVTGAYGYTF. The CDR3, as DNA: TGTGCCAGCAGTTTATCGGTGACAGGGGCTTATGGCTACACCTTC.

This chain joins TRBV9 and TRBJ2-2; 7 positions agree with TRBD1. This CDR3 has 15 amino acids. CDR1 and CDR2 from the germline V gene are SGDLS and YYNGEE. V was pared by 1 base and J by 0 bases, with 0 bases of the junction left unmatched. The CDR3 is CASSVTGANTGELFF. In DNA form, the CDR3 reads TGTGCCAGCAGCGTAACAGGGGCGAACACCGGGGAGCTGTTTTTT.

This sequence joins TRBV10-3 and TRBJ2-7, with unresolved D. Trimming removed 3 bases from V and 2 bases from J, with 8 bases in between. Germline V lookup: CDR1 ENHRY, CDR2 SYGVKD. The CDR3 length is 13 residues. CDR3 coding DNA: TGTGCCATCAGTGACACCCTAGCCTACGAGCAGTACTTC. It encodes CAISDTLAYEQYF.

This clone qualifies as medium-sized (0.01 to 0.1%). The chain couples TRBV28 to TRBJ1-5, with D perhaps matching TRBD1 (5 bases). CDR1 is MDHEN, CDR2 SYDVKM, per germline. The V gene lost 6 bases and the J gene lost 2 bases, with 14 bases spanning the gap. This CDR3 contains 15 residues. The CDR3: CASRKGVLGNQPQHF. DNA for the CDR3: TGTGCCAGCAGGAAAGGGGTGTTGGGCAATCAGCCCCAGCATTTT.

V usage is TRBV9 and J usage is TRBJ2-2; 13 nucleotides align to TRBD2. Germline values: CDR1 SGDLS, CDR2 YYNGEE. J lost 4 bases, V lost 3 bases, and 18 bases had no gene match. The CDR3 is 21 residues long. Written as DNA, the CDR3 is TGTGCCAGCAGCGAATCCCCGTCCTGGACTAGCGGGGGTAGAAGCACCGGGGAGCTGTTTTTT. Its protein product is CASSESPSWTSGGRSTGELFF.

In DNA, the CDR3 is TGTGCCAGCACGGGGAGAAGCGGCAATCAGCCCCAGCATTTT. Amino acids: CASTGRSGNQPQHF. The chain has TRBV2 and TRBJ1-5; no clear D gene. Germline assignment: CDR1 SNHLY and CDR2 FYNNEI. V lost 7 bases to trimming and J lost 2 bases, with 12 bases between them. The CDR3 length is 14 residues.

This CDR3 is CASSLYKTPRLGGFEQFF. The CDR3 DNA reads as TGTGCCAGCAGCTTATACAAAACTCCCAGACTAGGAGGGTTTGAGCAGTTCTTC. The chain couples TRBV7-2 to TRBJ2-1; possible D gene TRBD2, 6 bases. This CDR3 spans 18 amino acids. Trimming took off 2 bases at V and 9 bases at J, with 26 bases between the two ends. CDR1 SGHTA and CDR2 FQGNSA come from the germline V gene. The variable domain in full, completed from reference TRBV7-2 and TRBJ2-1, reads GAGVSQSPSNKVTEKGKDVELRCDPISGHTALYWYRQSLGQGLEFLIYFQGNSAPDKSGLPSDRFSAERTGGSVSTLTIQRTQQEDSAVYLCASSLYKTPRLGGFEQFFGPGTRLTVL.

The chain is built from TRBV7-9 and TRBJ2-5; 7 bases fit TRBD2. Per the germline V gene, CDR1 is SEHNR and CDR2 is FQNEAQ (reference sequence). CDR3 length: 14 amino acids. The J segment lost 9 bases and the V segment lost 1 base, leaving 8 bases of the junction unmatched. The CDR3 here is CASSLVNSAGAQYF. The CDR3 nucleotides are TGTGCCAGCAGCTTAGTCAACTCCGCGGGGGCCCAGTACTTC.

The chain uses TRBV5-1 and TRBJ2-2; 10 positions agree with TRBD1. Germline values: CDR1 SGHRS, CDR2 YFSETQ. CDR3 length: 14 amino acids. After removal of 3 bases from V and 8 bases from J, the junction contained 4 bases not matched to a gene. This CDR3 reads CASSSGQGVGELFF. In DNA, the CDR3 is TGCGCCAGCAGCTCAGGACAGGGGGTAGGGGAGCTGTTTTTT.

This clone appeared once. The CDR3 loop is CASSFPFNTGELFF. For the CDR3, the DNA is TGTGCCAGCAGCTTCCCCTTTAACACCGGGGAGCTGTTTTTT. This chain joins TRBV7-9 and TRBJ2-2; D uncertain. Germline loops: CDR1 SEHNR, CDR2 FQNEAQ (reference sequence). Between the trimmed V and J ends, which lost 3 bases and 2 bases, there was a span of 7 bases. CDR3 length: 14 residues.